Shown below are 23 T cell receptor beta chains from a single sample sequenced in a study of blood T cell repertoires in COVID-19. Method: immunoSEQ multiplex PCR; TCRdb's copy keeps in-frame clones and lacks some. The sample has 150,000 to 200,000 clones, about 83% seen once. Sequenced material: PBMCs or T cells enriched from blood (not recorded which). The receptors were sampled from a woman aged 30 to 39 who had recovered from COVID-19.

This clone showed up just a few times. The chain uses TRBV5-1 and TRBJ2-7, with 10 bases aligning to TRBD2. CDR3 length equals 14 residues. Germline CDR1 and CDR2: SGHRS and YFSETQ. The trim removed 2 bases at V and 5 bases at J, leaving 4 bases unmatched. In DNA, the CDR3 is TGCGCCAGCAGCTTTACCGGGACTAGCGACGAGCAGTACTTC. Encoded protein: CASSFTGTSDEQYF.

The V call is TRBV5-6, the J call TRBJ2-2; 10 bases are shared with TRBD2. The CDR3 runs 17 residues. Germline loops: CDR1 SGHDT, CDR2 YYEEEE. V shed 2 bases, J shed 0 bases, and the junction held 4 bases outside the gene matches. The CDR3 bases are TGTGCCAGCAGCTTACCGGGACTAGCGCCGAACACCGGGGAGCTGTTTTTT. This translates into CASSLPGLAPNTGELFF. Using reference TRBV5-6 and TRBJ2-2 for the parts outside the CDR3, the full variable domain is DAGVTQSPTHLIKTRGQQVTLRCSPKSGHDTVSWYQQALGQGPQFIFQYYEEEERQRGNFPDRFSGHQFPNYSSELNVNALLLGDSALYLCASSLPGLAPNTGELFFGEGSRLTVL.

The rearrangement uses TRBV6-5 and TRBJ2-2; TRBD1 aligns across 7 bases. CDR3 length: 13 residues. V lost 6 bases and J lost 6; bases outside the gene matches: 4. Germline CDR1 is MNHEY and CDR2 is SVGAGI. This CDR3 is CASRTGEAGELFF. CDR3 sequence (DNA): TGTGCCAGCAGAACAGGGGAAGCCGGGGAGCTGTTTTTT.

This rearrangement joins TRBV29-1 to TRBJ2-7; TRBD2 matches 7 bases. The CDR3 has 14 amino acids. The germline gives CDR1 SQVTM, CDR2 ANQGSEA. Trimming removed 7 bases from V and 2 bases from J; junction bases left unmatched: 11. The CDR3 here is CSGGEASGPYEQYF. The DNA of the CDR3 is TGCAGCGGAGGAGAAGCTAGCGGCCCCTACGAGCAGTACTTC.

The chain is built from TRBV5-4 and TRBJ2-5; 8 bases are a match to TRBD1. V lost 0 bases, J lost 5 bases, and 3 bases stayed unmatched. The CDR3 totals 14 residues. Looked up from germline, CDR1 is SGHNT and CDR2 is YYREEE (reference sequence). The CDR3 sequence: CASSLAGGSETQYF. The CDR3 DNA sequence: TGTGCCAGCAGCTTGGCAGGGGGCTCGGAGACCCAGTACTTC.

The chain combines TRBV14 with TRBJ1-2, with TRBD1 matching over 9 bases. V lost 2 bases and J lost 5; bases outside the gene matches: 6. The CDR3 runs to 15 residues. Germline V lookup: CDR1 SGHDN, CDR2 FVKESK. This CDR3 is CASSQLGQGMYGYTF. The CDR3 DNA follows: TGTGCCAGCAGCCAACTGGGACAGGGAATGTATGGCTACACCTTC.

The chain has TRBV5-8 and TRBJ1-1; 8 bases line up with TRBD1. The CDR3 covers 16 residues. The germline V gene has CDR1 SGHTS and CDR2 YDEGEE. Losses at the gene ends were 4 bases for V and 0 bases for J; bases not matched to a gene: 8. The CDR3 region is CASSDGTGDMNTEAFF. The DNA for the CDR3 is TGTGCCAGCAGCGATGGGACAGGTGACATGAACACTGAAGCTTTCTTT.

The chain joins TRBV6-5 to TRBJ2-2, with D perhaps matching TRBD2 (5 bases). The CDR3 has 14 residues. Per the germline V gene, CDR1 is MNHEY and CDR2 is SVGAGI. Trimming removed 2 bases at V and 5 bases at J, with 9 bases between. The CDR3 loop is CASSYASGTGELFF. The CDR3 nucleotides read TGTGCCAGCAGTTACGCGAGCGGTACCGGGGAGCTGTTTTTT.

The chain joins TRBV27 to TRBJ1-1, with a tentative D call TRBD1 (6 bases). Between the trimmed V and J ends, which lost 6 bases and 2 bases, there was a span of 10 bases. Germline CDR1 reads MNHEY; CDR2 reads SMNVEV (reference sequence). The CDR3 extends over 13 amino acids. CDR3: CASRQDRNTEAFF. CDR3 in DNA: TGTGCCAGCAGGCAGGACAGAAACACTGAAGCTTTCTTT.

The rearrangement joins TRBV19 to TRBJ2-7; tentative D call: TRBD1 (5 bases). Germline V lookup: CDR1 LNHDA, CDR2 SQIVND (reference sequence). This CDR3 spans 14 amino acids. Trimming took 3 bases from V and 2 from J, leaving 11 bases between them. The CDR3 here is CASSMQVGPYEQYF. For the CDR3, the DNA is TGTGCCAGTAGTATGCAGGTGGGGCCCTACGAGCAGTACTTC.

The rearrangement links TRBV5-4 to TRBJ1-4; D remains unclear. The V gene's germline CDR1 is SGHNT and CDR2 YYREEE (reference sequence). CDR3 length: 14 residues. Trimming shortened V by 5 bases and J by 4 bases, and 12 bases separated the two germline ends. This CDR3 reads CASRFGSDNEKLFF. The CDR3 DNA reads as TGTGCCAGCAGATTTGGGAGCGATAATGAAAAACTGTTTTTT.

This chain joins TRBV19 and TRBJ2-2, with 10 bases fitting TRBD2. In germline, CDR1 is LNHDA, CDR2 SQIVND (reference sequence). After removal of 4 bases from V and 7 bases from J, the junction contained 12 bases not matched to a gene. The CDR3 is 17 residues long. The CDR3, as DNA: TGTGCCAGTAGTACCAAGGGGACTAGCGTTTTGGACGGGGAGCTGTTTTTT. Residues: CASSTKGTSVLDGELFF.

The chain employs TRBV7-3 and TRBJ2-2; tentative D call: TRBD1 (5 bases). Deletions cut 5 bases from V and 4 bases from J, with 17 bases between. The CDR3 extends over 16 amino acids. Per germline, CDR1 SGHTA and CDR2 FQGTGA. The CDR3 spells CASSPGPFQGTGELFF. In DNA form, the CDR3 reads TGTGCCAGCAGCCCTGGGCCTTTTCAGGGCACCGGGGAGCTGTTTTTT. Combining the CDR3 with reference TRBV7-3 and TRBJ2-2 gives the whole variable domain GAGVSQTPSNKVTEKGKYVELRCDPISGHTALYWYRQSLGQGPEFLIYFQGTGAADDSGLPNDRFFAVRPEGSVSTLKIQRTERGDSAVYLCASSPGPFQGTGELFFGEGSRLTVL.

This chain connects TRBV24-1 to TRBJ2-1, with 8 bases that match TRBD2. Unmatched junction bases numbered 7, after V lost 0 bases and J lost 7 bases. The CDR3 contains 16 residues. Germline-derived CDR1 and CDR2 are KGHDR and SFDVKD. The chain's CDR3 is CATSDLGSGEGNEQFF. Written as DNA, the CDR3 is TGTGCCACCAGTGATTTGGGTAGCGGGGAGGGGAATGAGCAGTTCTTC.

This sequence joins TRBV3-1 (or the pseudogene TRBV3-2) and TRBJ1-1; D is ambiguous. The V end was cut by 0 bases, the J end by 1 base, with 15 bases between. Germline V gene sequence: CDR1 LGHDT, CDR2 YNNKEL (reference sequence). The CDR3 runs 17 residues. CDR3 in DNA: TGTGCCAGCAGCCAAGATAGAGGAGGACGGACGAACACTGAAGCTTTCTTT. It encodes CASSQDRGGRTNTEAFF.

The genes are TRBV19 and TRBJ2-2, with 7 positions matching TRBD1. The junction had 9 bases not matched to a gene; V was cut back by 5 bases and J by 3 bases. There are 16 residues in the CDR3. Germline V gives CDR1 LNHDA, CDR2 SQIVND (reference sequence). CDR3 DNA sequence: TGTGCCAGTAGTCTTACAGGGGCGCTCTACACCGGGGAGCTGTTTTTT. Translating it yields CASSLTGALYTGELFF. Drawing the rest from reference TRBV19 and TRBJ2-2, the complete variable domain is DGGITQSPKYLFRKEGQNVTLSCEQNLNHDAMYWYRQDPGQGLRLIYYSQIVNDFQKGDIAEGYSVSREKKESFPLTVTSAQKNPTAFYLCASSLTGALYTGELFFGEGSRLTVL.

The CDR3 coding sequence is TGTGCCAGCAGCTTCCTGGGAGGGCTCACAGATACGCAGTATTTT. Amino acid sequence: CASSFLGGLTDTQYF. V and J are TRBV7-3 and TRBJ2-3; 7 bases are shared with TRBD2. In germline, CDR1 is SGHTA, CDR2 FQGTGA. V dropped 3 bases and J dropped 2; count of bases not matched to a gene: 5. This CDR3 is 15 amino acids long.

V and J are TRBV5-1 and TRBJ2-1; D unresolved. Germline-derived CDR1 and CDR2 are SGHRS and YFSETQ. V was clipped by 0 bases and J by 7 bases, with 5 bases between them. The CDR3 contains 12 residues. This CDR3 is CASSLDGNEQFF. The CDR3 DNA is TGCGCCAGCAGCTTGGACGGGAATGAGCAGTTCTTC.

The chain's CDR3 is CASSLASPVSLLYEQYF. The CDR3 DNA is TGTGCCAGCAGCTTAGCAAGTCCCGTATCCCTCCTATACGAGCAGTACTTC. The chain uses TRBV11-2 and TRBJ2-7; no clear D gene. CDR3 length: 17 amino acids. Looked up from germline, CDR1 is SGHAT and CDR2 is FQNNGV. V dropped 1 base and J dropped 4 bases, with 20 bases sitting between them.

The chain combines TRBV7-2 with TRBJ2-7, with 8 bases identical to TRBD2. Germline CDR1 is SGHTA and CDR2 is FQGNSA. The CDR3 is 16 amino acids. The ends lost 5 bases at V and 1 base at J; junction bases unmatched: 10. CDR3 sequence reads: CASSPEAGDGSYEQYF. CDR3 in DNA: TGTGCCAGCAGCCCAGAAGCGGGAGATGGTTCCTACGAGCAGTACTTC.

The CDR3 loop is CASSLQGAEAFF. As DNA, the CDR3 is TGTGCCAGCAGCCTACAGGGGGCTGAAGCTTTCTTT. The genes are TRBV7-2 and TRBJ1-1, with 8 bases fitting TRBD1. CDR3 length: 12 amino acids. CDR1 SGHTA and CDR2 FQGNSA come from the germline V gene. Unmatched junction bases numbered 2, after V lost 5 bases and J lost 6 bases.

This CDR3 reads CASSPAGDFYNEQFF. DNA of the CDR3: TGTGCCAGCAGTCCCGCGGGGGACTTCTACAATGAGCAGTTCTTC. V gene TRBV27 combines with J gene TRBJ2-1, with 7 bases fitting TRBD2. CDR1 and CDR2 (germline): MNHEY, SMNVEV (reference sequence). After removal of 5 bases from V and 3 bases from J, the junction contained 7 bases not matched to a gene. The CDR3 has 15 residues.

The chain is built from TRBV10-3 and TRBJ2-2, with 8 bases identical to TRBD2. From germline, CDR1 is ENHRY and CDR2 SYGVKD. V was clipped by 6 bases and J by 7 bases; unmatched bases: 10. This CDR3 contains 15 residues. The CDR3 coding sequence is TGTGCCATCAGGGAACTAGCGGCCGGTAGCGGGGAGCTGTTTTTT. It encodes CAIRELAAGSGELFF.